This record covers a single T cell receptor (beta chain). The length of the CDR3 is 16 residues. CDR1 is MNHEY and CDR2 is SVGEGT in the germline V gene. Trimming took 8 bases from V and 0 from J, leaving 17 bases between them. Regarding treatment: roughly 20 received Ad26.COV2.S at low or high dose, single or two shots; 5 received placebo; per-sample allocation not given. Sampling happened 63 days after the first vaccine or placebo injection. Assay: immunoSEQ multiplex PCR; the TCRdb copy retains only in-frame clones and omits some. Of some 340,000 clones listed, over 80% were seen once; the top ten hold 2% to 2.5%. This record belongs to a study of Ad26.COV2.S vaccination and SARS-CoV-2 variants.

Here the sequenced sample was peripheral blood, taken in a trial of Ad26.COV2.S vaccine versus placebo. The chain employs TRBV6-2 or TRBV6-3 and TRBJ1-5, with a tentative D call TRBD1 (5 bases). The receptor comes from a person aged 18-60 years who received the Ad26.COV2.S COVID-19 vaccine or a placebo. This CDR3 is CASRHVGGSSNQPQHF. As DNA, the CDR3 is TGTGCCAGCCGCCACGTGGGGGGGTCTAGCAATCAGCCCCAGCATTTT.